These T cell receptor beta chains were read from a single sample in a study of blood T cell repertoires in COVID-19. Produced via immunoSEQ multiplex PCR; TCRdb's table is partial and in-frame only. The table includes some 37,000 clones, about 85% detected once. The sample consisted of peripheral blood. Receptor source: a man between 50 and 59 years old in a cohort sampled during active COVID-19. CDR3s include the opening cysteine and the closing phenylalanine or tryptophan. A D gene is named only where the DNA matches it firmly. Size is stated for part of the rows, as once, few or many counts, or as a class when the clone is expanded.

d_call clone_size j_call v_call cdr3_nt cdr3_aa
- - TRBJ1-1 TRBV12-3/TRBV12-4 TGTGCCAGGGCTGGGGCCAGACACACTGAAGCTTTCTTT CARAGARHTEAFF
- - TRBJ1-5 TRBV19 TGTGCCAGTAGTATCCCCCGATCAGGGGTTAGTCAGCCCCAGCATTTT CASSIPRSGVSQPQHF
TRBD1 - TRBJ1-5 TRBV7-9 TGTGCCAGCAGCTTAGCCGCAGGGGGCGATCAGCCCCAGCATTTT CASSLAAGGDQPQHF
TRBD1 - TRBJ2-7 TRBV7-6 TGTGCCAGCAGCTCGGGGACAGTCGAGCAGTACTTC CASSSGTVEQYF
TRBD1 - TRBJ2-2 TRBV7-3 TGTGCCAGCAGGCCGGGACAGCCCAACACCGGGGAGCTGTTTTTT CASRPGQPNTGELFF
- - TRBJ1-2 TRBV29-1 TGCAGCGTTGAGCCAGGGAGGGGCTACACCTTC CSVEPGRGYTF
- once TRBJ2-1 TRBV7-2 TGTGCCAGCAGATCAGGACTGTACAATGAGCAGTTCTTC CASRSGLYNEQFF
- - TRBJ1-5 TRBV15 TGTGCCACCAGCAAAGACGGGAATAGGATTGAGAGCAATCAGCCCCAGCATTTT CATSKDGNRIESNQPQHF
TRBD2 - TRBJ2-3 TRBV18 TGTGCCAGCTCAACACTAGCGGAGGGTGTCACAGATACGCAGTATTTT CASSTLAEGVTDTQYF
- - TRBJ1-2 TRBV15 TGTGCCACCAGCAGAATTAGAGGACAGCGACCTGGCTACACCTTC CATSRIRGQRPGYTF
TRBD1 - TRBJ2-1 TRBV5-1 TGCGCCAGCAGCGCCCGGGACAGGGGGTTTAAAGAGCAGTTCTTC CASSARDRGFKEQFF
- - TRBJ2-4 TRBV4-1 TGCGCCAGCAGCCAAGGGGCGGGGTTGGACATTCAGTACTTC CASSQGAGLDIQYF
TRBD1 - TRBJ1-2 TRBV6-5 TGTGCCAGCAGTTTCTCGGGGACAGGGGCAGGGTATGGCTACACCTTC CASSFSGTGAGYGYTF
- - TRBJ1-3 TRBV9 TGTGCCAGCAGCCCGGGACATGCTTTAAACACCATATATTTT CASSPGHALNTIYF
TRBD1 - TRBJ2-2 TRBV11-2 TGTGCCAGCAGCTTATCAGGGGGCGGCGGGGAGCTGTTTTTT CASSLSGGGGELFF
- - TRBJ1-5 TRBV19 TGTGCCAGTAGTATATCCGACAGTAGCAATCAGCCCCAGCATTTT CASSISDSSNQPQHF
- - TRBJ1-5 TRBV9 TGTGCCAGCAGCGTGTACAGGGATGGCAGGCAGCCCCAGCATTTT CASSVYRDGRQPQHF
TRBD2 - TRBJ2-1 TRBV24-1 TGTGCCACCACCAGCGGGGGGGGCCTAAATGAGCAGTTCTTC CATTSGGGLNEQFF
- - TRBJ2-1 TRBV27 TGTGCCAGCAGTTTCGGACAGCCCAATGAGCAGTTCTTC CASSFGQPNEQFF
- - TRBJ2-7 TRBV5-1 TGCGCCAGCAGCTTGGAAGGGGACGAGCAGTACTTC CASSLEGDEQYF
- - TRBJ1-4 TRBV7-2 TGTGCCAGCAGCCCCGGGGAGGGTCAGCCTGCAACTAATGAAAAACTGTTTTTT CASSPGEGQPATNEKLFF
- - TRBJ1-3 TRBV24-1 TGTGCCACCAGTGATTTGGGAGACGGAAACACCATATATTTT CATSDLGDGNTIYF
- - TRBJ2-7 TRBV6-2/TRBV6-3 TGTGCCAGCAGTTTCGCAGGTCTTGCGTACGAGCAGTACTTC CASSFAGLAYEQYF
- - TRBJ1-2 TRBV9 TGTGCCAGCAGCCCCGAAGCCGGGGGGGAGTTGGGCTATGGCTACACCTTC CASSPEAGGELGYGYTF
- - TRBJ2-1 TRBV2 TGTGCCAGCAGTGAAGCGCGACGGGAACGGGAGCAGTTCTTC CASSEARREREQFF
- - TRBJ2-2 TRBV9 TGTGCCAGCAGTTTTACAGGGTCCGGGGAGCTGTTTTTT CASSFTGSGELFF
TRBD1 once TRBJ2-2 TRBV27 TGTGCCAGCAGTTTACAGGGGGCAGGGGCCGGGGAGCTGTTTTTT CASSLQGAGAGELFF
- - TRBJ1-2 TRBV10-3 TGTGCCATCAGCGAACCTAAAACAGGGTCCTATGGCTACACCTTC CAISEPKTGSYGYTF
TRBD1 - TRBJ1-1 TRBV7-6 TGTGCCAGCAGCTTAGGCGGCAGGGGGAGTTCGGTTGAAGCTTTCTTT CASSLGGRGSSVEAFF
TRBD2 - TRBJ2-1 TRBV7-3 TGTGCCAGCAGCTTAGATCCGACGGGAGGTAGTCGGCAGTTCTTC CASSLDPTGGSRQFF
TRBD2 - TRBJ2-3 TRBV9 TGTGCCAGCAGCGTAGGAGGGCAGCGGGGGGCAACCACAGATACGCAGTATTTT CASSVGGQRGATTDTQYF
- - TRBJ1-6 TRBV30 TGTGCCTGGAGCGCCCTCGGAGGGGACCTGTCACCCCTCCACTTT CAWSALGGDLSPLHF
- - TRBJ1-2 TRBV7-3 TGTGCCAGCAGCGAGTCCAGGGATGTCGACGGCTACACCTTC CASSESRDVDGYTF
TRBD2 few TRBJ2-5 TRBV7-8 TGTGCCAGCAGCTTAGAAAGCGGGGGGATCTGGGAGACCCAGTACTTC CASSLESGGIWETQYF
TRBD2 - TRBJ2-1 TRBV11-3 TGTGCCAGCAGCTTATATGGGACTAGCGATAATGAGCAGTTCTTC CASSLYGTSDNEQFF
TRBD2 - TRBJ2-3 TRBV9 TGTGCCAGCAGCTACCTTGGGGGGGAATCCACAGATACGCAGTATTTT CASSYLGGESTDTQYF
TRBD2 - TRBJ2-3 TRBV11-2 TGTGCCAGCAGCTTAGGGTGGGCGGGAGCTAATACGCAGTATTTT CASSLGWAGANTQYF
TRBD2 - TRBJ2-7 TRBV5-1 TGCGCCAGCAGCTTGGATCTAGCGGGGACCTACGAGCAGTACTTC CASSLDLAGTYEQYF
- - TRBJ1-3 TRBV23-1 TGCGCCAGCAGTCGAACGGGGGAGTACGGCTCTGGAAACACCATATATTTT CASSRTGEYGSGNTIYF
TRBD2 once TRBJ2-3 TRBV19 TGTGCCAGTAGTATTATCTTAGCGGGGAGCACAGATACGCAGTATTTT CASSIILAGSTDTQYF
TRBD1 - TRBJ1-2 TRBV6-5 TGTGCCAGCAGTTACTCCACAGGGGGCGAGAACTATGGCTACACCTTC CASSYSTGGENYGYTF
- few TRBJ2-7 TRBV5-8 TGTGCCAGCAGTTGGGGCACCCCATACGAGCAGTACTTC CASSWGTPYEQYF
- - TRBJ1-4 TRBV11-2 TGTGCCAGCAGCTTACAGGGTGTAACTAATGAAAAACTGTTTTTT CASSLQGVTNEKLFF
- few TRBJ1-5 TRBV29-1 TGCAGCGCCCGGCGGGGGGCGGGTCAGCCCCAGCATTTT CSARRGAGQPQHF
- - TRBJ2-1 TRBV24-1 TGTGCCACCAGTGTCGGGGGGCCCTACAATGAGCAGTTCTTC CATSVGGPYNEQFF
- once TRBJ2-6 TRBV2 TGTGCCAGCACCGGGTCCTCTGGGGCCAACGTCCTGACTTTC CASTGSSGANVLTF
TRBD1 - TRBJ2-7 TRBV5-6 TGTGCCAGCAGCTTGGGGACAGGGGTCCACGAGCAGTACTTC CASSLGTGVHEQYF
TRBD1 - TRBJ2-7 TRBV29-1 TGCAGCGTTTCCCCGACAGGGTCGCGGGAGCAGTACTTC CSVSPTGSREQYF
- - TRBJ1-1 TRBV7-9 TGTGCCAGCAGCCTTGGAGGGGCCGTGAACACTGAAGCTTTCTTT CASSLGGAVNTEAFF
- - TRBJ1-1 TRBV18 TGTGCCAGCTCACCACGGGACACGGACACTGAAGCTTTCTTT CASSPRDTDTEAFF
TRBD1 - TRBJ1-2 TRBV11-3 TGTGCCAGCAGCCAAACAGGGGTGGACTATGGCTACACCTTC CASSQTGVDYGYTF
- few TRBJ2-3 TRBV5-5 TGTGCCAGCAGCCCTGGAGTTGATCCAGATACGCAGTATTTT CASSPGVDPDTQYF
TRBD2 - TRBJ2-1 TRBV30 TGTGCCTGGGAGACGGGGCGGGAGATCAATGAGCAGTTCTTC CAWETGREINEQFF
- - TRBJ1-1 TRBV27 TGTGCCAGCAGTCCGATAAGGGGGGGGACTGAAGCTTTCTTT CASSPIRGGTEAFF
TRBD2 - TRBJ2-1 TRBV27 TGTGCCAGCAGTTTTCTAGCGGGGGGCGAATTCACCTACAATGAGCAGTTCTTC CASSFLAGGEFTYNEQFF
- - TRBJ2-1 TRBV7-7 TGTGCCGTCCCGTCTCCGGGAGACAACAATGAGCAGTTCTTC CAVPSPGDNNEQFF
- - TRBJ1-2 TRBV24-1 TGTGCCACCAGTGATTCAGGGGCGGGTGGCTACACCTTC CATSDSGAGGYTF
- - TRBJ1-5 TRBV27 TGTGCCAGCAGTTTATCAGGTCAAGGGGGTAGGTGGCCCCAGCATTTT CASSLSGQGGRWPQHF
TRBD1 - TRBJ2-2 TRBV10-2 TGCGCCAGCAGGAGACAGGGGGGCACCGGGGAGCTGTTTTTT CASRRQGGTGELFF
TRBD1 few TRBJ1-5 TRBV7-2 TGTGCCAGCAGCTTAGATCAGGGGGCCTGGCAGCCCCAGCATTTT CASSLDQGAWQPQHF